This TCR beta chain was sequenced in a study of CD8+CD57+ T cells in acquired aplastic anemia. Study-wide results and caveats: No significant patient-versus-control difference appeared in CD8+ Simpson's diversity. Between patients and controls, around 31 CD8+ CDR3 sequences were found in common.

Whoever was chosen for sequencing had shown CD8+CD57+ cell expansion by flow cytometry. The CDR3 totals 14 residues. CDR1 is LNHNV, CDR2 YYDKDF, per germline (reference sequence). The V end lost 1 base, the J end lost 2 bases, and 9 bases lay between the germline ends. For CDR3 and TCR beta VDJ profiling, genomic DNA was the template used. TCRdb reanalysed the reads using MiXCR and keeps one entry per CDR3 protein. The sample has about 75,000 distinct CDR3 sequences, roughly 70% seen once. With regard to this clonotype: Its specificity is not known.

The chain recombines TRBV15 with TRBJ2-7, with a weak D call TRBD2 (6 bases). The sequence derives from a human donor with aplastic anemia. Sequences were obtained from sorted CD4+, CD8+, or CD8+CD57+ T cells (not recorded which) from PBMCs. CDR3: CATSRVSGAYEQYF. The CDR3 DNA follows: TGTGCCACCAGCAGAGTGTCGGGGGCCTACGAGCAGTACTTC.